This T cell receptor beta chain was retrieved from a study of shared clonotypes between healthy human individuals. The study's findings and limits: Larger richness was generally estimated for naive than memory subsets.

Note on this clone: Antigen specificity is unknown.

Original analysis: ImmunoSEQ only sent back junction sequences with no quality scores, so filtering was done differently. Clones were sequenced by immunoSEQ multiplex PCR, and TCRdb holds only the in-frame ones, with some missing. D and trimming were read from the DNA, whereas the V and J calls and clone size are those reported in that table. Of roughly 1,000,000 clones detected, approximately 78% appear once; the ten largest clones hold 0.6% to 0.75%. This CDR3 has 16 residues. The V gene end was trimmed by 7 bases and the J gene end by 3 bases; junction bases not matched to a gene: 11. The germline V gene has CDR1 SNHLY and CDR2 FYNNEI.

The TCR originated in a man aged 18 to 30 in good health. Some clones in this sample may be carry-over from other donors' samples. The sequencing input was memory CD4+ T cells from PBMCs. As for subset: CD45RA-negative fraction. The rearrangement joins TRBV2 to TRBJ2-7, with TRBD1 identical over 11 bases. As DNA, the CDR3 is TGTGCCAGCATCCGAGGGGGACAGGGGGTCGTCTACGAGCAGTACTTC. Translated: CASIRGGQGVVYEQYF.